The rows below give T cell receptor beta chains drawn from one sample of a study of T cell repertoires in cytomegalovirus infection. Using its own MiXCR run on the reads, TCRdb lists one record per CDR3 protein. The sample includes more than 85,000 distinct CDR3 sequences, around 31% seen only once; the top ten take about 81%. Their cognate antigens are unknown. The material was CD8+ T cells from cultured PBMCs, obtained from culture after CMV antigen stimulation. All receptors derive from a human donor in good health (CMV status not recorded). Some clones in this sample may be carry-over from other donors' samples. Both conserved end residues are part of each CDR3. A D gene is named only where the DNA matches it firmly. Part of the rows lack a size; the others show once, few, many or a class for expanded clones.

clone_size: few
j_call: TRBJ2-5
v_call: TRBV7-7
d_call: -
cdr3_aa: CASNRCSSLQYQETQYF
cdr3_nt: TGTGCCAGCAATCGCTGTTCCAGCCTACAGTACCAAGAGACCCAGTACTTC

clone_size: -
j_call: TRBJ1-1
v_call: TRBV20-1
d_call: -
cdr3_aa: CSARILGPLNTEAFF
cdr3_nt: TGCAGTGCTAGGATCCTTGGCCCCCTGAACACTGAAGCTTTCTTT

clone_size: many
j_call: TRBJ2-5
v_call: TRBV7-2
d_call: TRBD1
cdr3_aa: CASSLRDSQETQYF
cdr3_nt: TGTGCCAGCAGCTTAAGGGACAGTCAAGAGACCCAGTACTTC

clone_size: few
j_call: TRBJ2-7
v_call: TRBV7-9
d_call: TRBD1
cdr3_aa: CASSPGQGGLYEQYF
cdr3_nt: TGTGCCAGCAGCCCGGGACAGGGGGGTCTCTACGAGCAGTACTTC

clone_size: many
j_call: TRBJ2-5
v_call: TRBV7-6
d_call: TRBD2
cdr3_aa: CASSPLAGEGETQYF
cdr3_nt: TGTGCCAGCAGCCCCCTAGCGGGGGAGGGAGAGACCCAGTACTTC

clone_size: few
j_call: TRBJ1-2
v_call: TRBV2
d_call: -
cdr3_aa: CASSHRSYGYTF
cdr3_nt: TGTGCCAGCAGCCACAGAAGCTATGGCTACACCTTC

clone_size: -
j_call: TRBJ1-1
v_call: TRBV28
d_call: -
cdr3_aa: CASSHPWDTRNTEAFF
cdr3_nt: TGTGCCAGCAGTCACCCCTGGGACACGAGGAACACTGAAGCTTTCTTT

clone_size: many
j_call: TRBJ1-2
v_call: TRBV4-1
d_call: -
cdr3_aa: CASSQDPGGDGYTF
cdr3_nt: TGCGCCAGCAGCCAAGATCCCGGGGGCGATGGCTACACCTTC

clone_size: -
j_call: TRBJ2-1
v_call: TRBV7-9
d_call: TRBD2
cdr3_aa: CASASGGVENEQFF
cdr3_nt: TGTGCCAGCGCAAGCGGGGGTGTGGAAAATGAGCAGTTCTTC

clone_size: few
j_call: TRBJ2-3
v_call: TRBV7-6
d_call: -
cdr3_aa: CASSLLSPSTDTQYF
cdr3_nt: TGTGCCAGCAGCTTATTGTCGCCTAGCACAGATACGCAGTATTTT

clone_size: many
j_call: TRBJ1-1
v_call: TRBV7-9
d_call: -
cdr3_aa: CASSPEGSDTEAFF
cdr3_nt: TGTGCCAGCAGCCCCGAAGGGTCCGACACTGAAGCTTTCTTT

clone_size: few
j_call: TRBJ2-6
v_call: TRBV14
d_call: TRBD2
cdr3_aa: CASSPDRLAVWDPTGANVLTF
cdr3_nt: TGTGCCAGCAGCCCTGACCGGCTAGCGGTCTGGGACCCCACTGGGGCCAACGTCCTGACTTTC

clone_size: -
j_call: TRBJ1-2
v_call: TRBV27
d_call: TRBD1
cdr3_aa: CASRLTGNYGYTF
cdr3_nt: TGTGCCAGCAGGTTGACAGGGAACTATGGCTACACCTTC

clone_size: -
j_call: TRBJ2-1
v_call: TRBV27
d_call: -
cdr3_aa: CASSLESGPYNEQFF
cdr3_nt: TGTGCCAGCAGTCTCGAGAGTGGGCCCTACAATGAGCAGTTCTTC

clone_size: few
j_call: TRBJ2-3
v_call: TRBV7-9
d_call: -
cdr3_aa: CASNALGITQYF
cdr3_nt: TGTGCCAGCAACGCCCTAGGTATTACGCAGTATTTT

clone_size: many
j_call: TRBJ1-4
v_call: TRBV4-1
d_call: TRBD1
cdr3_aa: CASSRIPDRRSEKLFF
cdr3_nt: TGCGCCAGCAGCCGTATACCGGACAGGCGGTCGGAAAAACTGTTTTTT

clone_size: many
j_call: TRBJ2-3
v_call: TRBV7-9
d_call: TRBD2
cdr3_aa: CASSSTRDSGGTDTQYF
cdr3_nt: TGTGCCAGCAGCTCAACCCGAGATAGCGGGGGCACAGATACGCAGTATTTT

clone_size: -
j_call: TRBJ2-1
v_call: TRBV12-3/TRBV12-4
d_call: -
cdr3_aa: CASTPDGEQFF
cdr3_nt: TGTGCCAGCACCCCAGATGGGGAGCAGTTCTTC

clone_size: many
j_call: TRBJ1-1
v_call: TRBV7-9
d_call: -
cdr3_aa: CASSTSYTEAFF
cdr3_nt: TGTGCCAGCAGCACCTCCTACACTGAAGCTTTCTTT

clone_size: few
j_call: TRBJ2-2
v_call: TRBV28
d_call: -
cdr3_aa: CASSLGQGIAGELFF
cdr3_nt: TGTGCCAGCAGTTTGGGCCAGGGGATCGCCGGGGAGCTGTTTTTT

clone_size: -
j_call: TRBJ1-1
v_call: TRBV28
d_call: TRBD1
cdr3_aa: CASNRGRMTHTEAFF
cdr3_nt: TGTGCCAGCAACAGGGGAAGGATGACGCACACTGAAGCTTTCTTT

clone_size: many
j_call: TRBJ2-4
v_call: TRBV7-2
d_call: -
cdr3_aa: CASSLGGVEAKNIQYF
cdr3_nt: TGTGCCAGCAGCTTAGGAGGGGTCGAGGCCAAAAACATTCAGTACTTC

clone_size: few
j_call: TRBJ2-2
v_call: TRBV2
d_call: TRBD2
cdr3_aa: CASSEPSGGTGGELFF
cdr3_nt: TGTGCCAGCAGTGAACCCAGCGGGGGGACGGGCGGGGAGCTGTTTTTT

clone_size: few
j_call: TRBJ2-7
v_call: TRBV7-3
d_call: -
cdr3_aa: CASSSRDNYEQYF
cdr3_nt: TGTGCCAGCAGCTCCCGGGACAACTACGAGCAGTACTTC

clone_size: many
j_call: TRBJ2-3
v_call: TRBV28
d_call: -
cdr3_aa: CASSQPLAGTDTQYF
cdr3_nt: TGTGCCAGCAGTCAACCCCTGGCCGGGACAGATACGCAGTATTTT

clone_size: once
j_call: TRBJ1-2
v_call: TRBV14
d_call: -
cdr3_aa: CASSQDFSIYGYTF
cdr3_nt: TGTGCCAGCAGCCAAGATTTCTCTATCTATGGCTACACCTTC

clone_size: few
j_call: TRBJ2-7
v_call: TRBV9
d_call: -
cdr3_aa: CASSVAGKGYEQYF
cdr3_nt: TGTGCCAGCAGCGTAGCGGGGAAGGGCTACGAGCAGTACTTC

clone_size: -
j_call: TRBJ2-5
v_call: TRBV9
d_call: TRBD2
cdr3_aa: CASSVTGTSGETQYF
cdr3_nt: TGTGCCAGCAGCGTTACCGGGACTAGCGGTGAGACCCAGTACTTC

clone_size: few
j_call: TRBJ2-1
v_call: TRBV24-1
d_call: -
cdr3_aa: CATSDLGPDNEQFF
cdr3_nt: TGTGCCACCAGTGATTTAGGGCCCGACAATGAGCAGTTCTTC

clone_size: -
j_call: TRBJ2-3
v_call: TRBV20-1
d_call: TRBD2
cdr3_aa: CSARVEAGALGADTQYF
cdr3_nt: TGCAGTGCTAGAGTTGAAGCGGGGGCACTCGGGGCAGATACGCAGTATTTT

clone_size: few
j_call: TRBJ2-3
v_call: TRBV12-3/TRBV12-4
d_call: -
cdr3_aa: CASSSVQGGADTQYF
cdr3_nt: TGTGCCAGCAGTTCAGTACAGGGAGGGGCAGATACGCAGTATTTT

clone_size: -
j_call: TRBJ1-1
v_call: TRBV29-1
d_call: -
cdr3_aa: CSVVKQGGVNTEAFF
cdr3_nt: TGCAGCGTTGTTAAGCAGGGAGGGGTGAACACTGAAGCTTTCTTT

clone_size: -
j_call: TRBJ2-1
v_call: TRBV29-1
d_call: -
cdr3_aa: CSVEDSGPEQFF
cdr3_nt: TGCAGCGTTGAAGATTCAGGGCCTGAGCAGTTCTTC

clone_size: -
j_call: TRBJ2-1
v_call: TRBV7-2
d_call: TRBD1
cdr3_aa: CASSLFGWDSDYNEQFF
cdr3_nt: TGTGCCAGCAGCTTATTTGGGTGGGACAGTGACTACAATGAGCAGTTCTTC

clone_size: -
j_call: TRBJ2-7
v_call: TRBV9
d_call: -
cdr3_aa: CASSPAGVDYEQYF
cdr3_nt: TGTGCCAGCAGCCCCGCAGGGGTAGACTACGAGCAGTACTTC

clone_size: -
j_call: TRBJ1-1
v_call: TRBV27
d_call: TRBD1
cdr3_aa: CASSLQGAEEGTEAFF
cdr3_nt: TGTGCCAGCAGTTTACAGGGGGCGGAAGAAGGCACTGAAGCTTTCTTT

clone_size: -
j_call: TRBJ2-7
v_call: TRBV20-1
d_call: -
cdr3_aa: CSATQGLGLEQYF
cdr3_nt: TGCAGTGCTACACAGGGATTAGGTTTGGAGCAGTACTTC

clone_size: few
j_call: TRBJ1-5
v_call: TRBV25-1
d_call: TRBD1
cdr3_aa: CASSSLTGVQPQHF
cdr3_nt: TGTGCCAGCAGTTCCCTTACAGGGGTTCAGCCCCAGCATTTT

clone_size: few
j_call: TRBJ2-5
v_call: TRBV7-6
d_call: -
cdr3_aa: CASSFEGYQETQYF
cdr3_nt: TGTGCCAGCAGCTTCGAGGGCTACCAAGAGACCCAGTACTTC

clone_size: once
j_call: TRBJ2-7
v_call: TRBV20-1
d_call: -
cdr3_aa: CSARDRTVLYEQYF
cdr3_nt: TGCAGTGCTAGAGATCGAACAGTTCTTTACGAGCAGTACTTC

clone_size: -
j_call: TRBJ1-5
v_call: TRBV4-1
d_call: -
cdr3_aa: CASSQGWLGAIGNQPQHF
cdr3_nt: TGCGCCAGCAGCCAAGGTTGGTTGGGGGCCATCGGCAATCAGCCCCAGCATTTT

clone_size: many
j_call: TRBJ2-7
v_call: TRBV12-3/TRBV12-4
d_call: -
cdr3_aa: CASSFGEQKYF
cdr3_nt: TGTGCCAGCAGTTTTGGGGAGCAGAAGTACTTC

clone_size: -
j_call: TRBJ2-7
v_call: TRBV29-1
d_call: TRBD1
cdr3_aa: CSVEGQGLQYF
cdr3_nt: TGCAGCGTTGAAGGACAGGGTCTGCAGTACTTC

clone_size: -
j_call: TRBJ1-2
v_call: TRBV15
d_call: -
cdr3_aa: CATSALESGGYTF
cdr3_nt: TGTGCCACCTCGGCTCTAGAGTCGGGTGGCTACACCTTC

clone_size: few
j_call: TRBJ2-7
v_call: TRBV12-3/TRBV12-4
d_call: -
cdr3_aa: CASSSALGNEQYF
cdr3_nt: TGTGCCAGCAGTTCAGCCCTGGGAAACGAGCAGTACTTC

clone_size: few
j_call: TRBJ2-3
v_call: TRBV12-3/TRBV12-4
d_call: -
cdr3_aa: CASSWGRHTDTQYF
cdr3_nt: TGTGCCAGCAGTTGGGGACGGCACACAGATACGCAGTATTTT

clone_size: -
j_call: TRBJ2-7
v_call: TRBV10-3
d_call: -
cdr3_aa: CAIRDISYEQYF
cdr3_nt: TGTGCCATCAGAGACATATCCTACGAGCAGTACTTC

clone_size: many
j_call: TRBJ2-7
v_call: TRBV4-1
d_call: -
cdr3_aa: CASSQDRATAYEQYF
cdr3_nt: TGCGCCAGCAGCCAAGACAGGGCCACCGCCTACGAGCAGTACTTC

clone_size: -
j_call: TRBJ2-2
v_call: TRBV6-2/TRBV6-3
d_call: -
cdr3_aa: CASSNGYAANTGELFF
cdr3_nt: TGTGCCAGCAGTAATGGTTACGCCGCGAACACCGGGGAGCTGTTTTTT

clone_size: -
j_call: TRBJ1-2
v_call: TRBV5-1
d_call: TRBD1
cdr3_aa: CASSFQDRLTNYGYTF
cdr3_nt: TGCGCCAGCAGCTTCCAGGACAGGTTAACTAACTATGGCTACACCTTC

clone_size: many
j_call: TRBJ2-2
v_call: TRBV7-9
d_call: -
cdr3_aa: CASSSRQDTNTGELFF
cdr3_nt: TGTGCCAGCAGTTCCAGACAGGATACGAACACCGGGGAGCTGTTTTTT

clone_size: few
j_call: TRBJ2-7
v_call: TRBV6-1
d_call: TRBD2
cdr3_aa: CASSEGTSGSYEQYF
cdr3_nt: TGTGCCAGCAGTGAGGGGACTAGCGGCTCCTACGAGCAGTACTTC

clone_size: few
j_call: TRBJ2-1
v_call: TRBV2
d_call: TRBD2
cdr3_aa: CASSGGLADNEQFF
cdr3_nt: TGTGCCAGCAGTGGGGGACTAGCGGACAATGAGCAGTTCTTC

clone_size: -
j_call: TRBJ1-1
v_call: TRBV7-9
d_call: TRBD1
cdr3_aa: CASSLGTGAEAFF
cdr3_nt: TGTGCCAGCAGCTTAGGGACAGGGGCTGAAGCTTTCTTT

clone_size: -
j_call: TRBJ1-1
v_call: TRBV6-1
d_call: -
cdr3_aa: CASSEAGTNLNTEAFF
cdr3_nt: TGTGCCAGCAGTGAAGCGGGGACAAACCTGAACACTGAAGCTTTCTTT

clone_size: -
j_call: TRBJ1-2
v_call: TRBV3-1
d_call: -
cdr3_aa: CASSQDYRADYGYTF
cdr3_nt: TGTGCCAGCAGCCAAGATTACAGGGCTGACTATGGCTACACCTTC

clone_size: -
j_call: TRBJ1-2
v_call: TRBV9
d_call: -
cdr3_aa: CASSHTGTAYGYTF
cdr3_nt: TGTGCCAGCAGCCACACCGGGACGGCCTATGGCTACACCTTC